These 26 T cell receptor beta chains originate from one sample sequenced in a study of T cells in narcolepsy. Their target antigens are unknown. Profiling relied on immunoSEQ multiplex PCR, and the TCRdb table lists in-frame clones only, not all of them. The sample consists of about 690 clones, over 25% of them appearing once. Sequences were obtained from cultured CD8+ T cells from cerebrospinal fluid. Receptor source: a human donor with narcolepsy.

Comments on this clone: A clone one base away is much larger, so this may be a read error. The gene calls are TRBV7-1 and TRBJ2-2, with no clear D. TRBV7-1 is classed as an ORF, of uncertain function. The CDR3 totals 14 residues. Deletions cut 5 bases from V and 1 base from J, with 8 bases between. The CDR3 DNA follows: TGTGCCAGCAGCGAAGGGTTGAACACCGGGGAGCTGTTTTTT. Its translation: CASSEGLNTGELFF.

The V and J genes are TRBV25-1 and TRBJ1-1; 7 bases agree with TRBD1. The CDR3 consists of 14 residues. Germline loops: CDR1 MGHDK, CDR2 SYGVNS. Unmatched junction bases numbered 5, after V lost 4 bases and J lost 3 bases. Here the CDR3 DNA reads TGTGCCAGCAGTGTTGGGGACAGATACACTGAAGCTTTCTTT. Amino acids: CASSVGDRYTEAFF.

This clone has a handful of counts. The gene calls are TRBV6-9 and TRBJ2-2; 9 positions match TRBD1. CDR1 and CDR2 (germline): MNHGY, SVAAGI. The CDR3 runs to 15 residues. V lost 3 bases to trimming and J lost 4 bases; unmatched junction nucleotides: 3. Here the CDR3 reads CASSYLTGGTGELFF. The CDR3 DNA follows: TGTGCCAGCAGTTACCTGACAGGGGGCACCGGGGAGCTGTTTTTT.

Concerning this clone: A far larger clone is one nucleotide away, so this likely arose from a read error. The identical CDR3 is also encoded by other nucleotide sequences in the sample. J is TRBJ1-1 and V is TRBV30, with unresolved D. Between the trimmed V and J ends, which lost 3 bases and 3 bases, there was a span of 14 bases. The CDR3 spans 14 residues. In germline, CDR1 is GTSNPN, CDR2 SVGIG (reference sequence). The CDR3 loop reads CAWRAYGPHTEAFF. The CDR3 region has the DNA TGTGCCTGGAGGGCCTATGGGCCCCACACTGAAGCTTTCTTT.

As regards this clone: One base separates it from a far larger clone, so it is likely a read error. V gene TRBV4-1 combines with J gene TRBJ2-7, with D uncertain. V was pared by 0 bases and J by 4 bases, with 13 bases between. Germline CDR1 reads MGHRA; CDR2 reads YSYEKL. The CDR3 runs 15 residues. This CDR3 is CASSQERWLEYEQYF. The CDR3 region has the DNA TGCGCCAGCAGCCAAGAGAGGTGGCTTGAGTACGAGCAGTACTTC.

Only a few counts were recorded for this clone. The chain carries TRBV5-6 and TRBJ2-2, with no clear D. CDR1 and CDR2 from the germline V gene are SGHDT and YYEEEE. The CDR3 totals 14 residues. V lost 4 bases, J lost 1 base, and 8 bases lay in between. The CDR3 DNA follows: TGTGCCAGCAGCGAAGGGTTGAACACCGGGGAGCTGTTTTTT. Translated, it gives CASSEGLNTGELFF. The whole variable domain, filled in from reference TRBV5-6 and TRBJ2-2, reads DAGVTQSPTHLIKTRGQQVTLRCSPKSGHDTVSWYQQALGQGPQFIFQYYEEEERQRGNFPDRFSGHQFPNYSSELNVNALLLGDSALYLCASSEGLNTGELFFGEGSRLTVL.

The V and J genes are TRBV19 and TRBJ1-4, with D maybe TRBD1 (6 bases). Germline V CDR1 and CDR2: LNHDA, SQIVND (reference sequence). The CDR3 spans 16 residues. Trimming shortened V by 6 bases and J by 5 bases, and 19 bases separated the two germline ends. The CDR3 reads CASSQRGGGSNEKLFF. Written as DNA, the CDR3 is TGTGCCAGTAGCCAAAGGGGAGGGGGTTCGAATGAAAAACTGTTTTTT.

The rearrangement uses TRBV6-8 and TRBJ1-4, with 10 bases that match TRBD1. Unmatched junction bases numbered 5, after V lost 6 bases and J lost 7 bases. Germline V CDR1 and CDR2: MNHGY, SAAAGT. The CDR3 sequence is 14 residues long. The CDR3 bases are TGTGCCAGCAGAGTGACAGGGGGCTCTGAAAAACTGTTTTTT. It translates to CASRVTGGSEKLFF.

This clone was recorded a few times. The CDR3 loop is CASSLVGGPSYEQYF. As DNA, the CDR3 is TGTGCCAGCAGCTTAGTCGGGGGCCCTTCCTACGAGCAGTACTTC. The rearrangement joins TRBV7-9 to TRBJ2-7; D possibly uses TRBD1 or TRBD2 (6 bases each). This CDR3 comprises 15 residues. With 1 base removed from V and 1 base from J, the gap between germline ends came to 11 bases. In germline, CDR1 is SEHNR, CDR2 FQNEAQ (reference sequence).

Regarding this clone: It is likely a read error: a sequence one base away is far more abundant. In the same sample, other DNA sequences code for this CDR3. The V call is TRBV5-8, the J call TRBJ2-3; D is uncertain. The CDR3 totals 14 residues. Germline V gene sequence: CDR1 SGHTS, CDR2 YDEGEE. Trimming removed 4 bases at V and 4 bases at J, with 13 bases between. CDR3 in amino acids: CASSQYWSADTQYF. DNA of the CDR3: TGTGCCAGCAGCCAATATTGGTCAGCAGATACGCAGTATTTT.

This clone was recorded a few times. The chain employs TRBV7-3 and TRBJ1-1; TRBD1 aligns across 8 bases. Germline CDR1 is SGHTA and CDR2 is FQGTGA. V lost 5 bases and J lost 0; bases outside the gene matches: 14. This CDR3 spans 18 amino acids. The CDR3 DNA sequence: TGTGCCAGCAGCCGAACGATGGGAGAACAGGGGGTGAACACTGAAGCTTTCTTT. This translates into CASSRTMGEQGVNTEAFF. Full variable domain (missing parts from reference TRBV7-3 and TRBJ1-1): GAGVSQTPSNKVTEKGKYVELRCDPISGHTALYWYRQSLGQGPEFLIYFQGTGAADDSGLPNDRFFAVRPEGSVSTLKIQRTERGDSAVYLCASSRTMGEQGVNTEAFFGQGTRLTVV.

The sample holds a few counts of this clone. A read error likely explains this, since a far larger clone differs by one base. Other DNA sequences from this sample encode an identical CDR3 as well. The V gene is TRBV5-4, the J gene TRBJ1-5; the D is unclear. CDR1 SGHNT and CDR2 YYREEE come from the germline V gene (reference sequence). The CDR3 is 15 residues long. Deletions cut 4 bases from V and 7 bases from J, with 18 bases between. CDR3 coding DNA: TGTGCCAGCAGCCAAGATCGTGGGGTCGGGCAGCCCCAGCATTTT. Translating gives CASSQDRGVGQPQHF.

Points on this clone: At one of its ends the junction is not consistent with the germline gene, which may arise from a read error. The V gene is TRBV4-1, the J gene TRBJ2-2; possibly TRBD1 for D (6 bases). The CDR3 extends over 15 amino acids. Per the germline V gene, CDR1 is MGHRA and CDR2 is YSYEKL. The CDR3 region is CACSYGLGAVGELFF. The DNA for the CDR3 is TGCGCCTGCAGCTACGGACTGGGGGCGGTCGGGGAGCTGTTTTTT.

The table lists this clone with a count of one. Germline and junction disagree at one end, which may indicate a read error. The same CDR3 can be traced to other DNA sequences in this sample. The chain couples TRBV11-2 to TRBJ2-3; no reliable D call. The CDR3 covers 14 residues. Germline V gene sequence: CDR1 SGHAT, CDR2 FQNNGV. CDR3 nucleotide sequence: TGCGCCAGCAGCCAATATTGGTCAGCAGATACGCAGTATTTT. It is translated as CASSQYWSADTQYF. The variable domain in full, completed from reference TRBV11-2 and TRBJ2-3, reads EAGVAQSPRYKIIEKRQSVAFWCNPISGHATLYWYQQILGQGPKLLIQFQNNGVVDDSQLPKDRFSAERLKGVDSTLKIQPAKLEDSAVYLCASSQYWSADTQYFGPGTRLTVL.

The genes are TRBV11-3 and TRBJ1-2, with 9 bases fitting TRBD1. Germline V lookup: CDR1 SGHNT, CDR2 YENEEA. This CDR3 contains 15 residues. V was clipped by 5 bases and J by 7 bases; unmatched bases: 11. The CDR3 nucleotides read TGTGCCAGCAGCGCCTCGGGACAGGGTACCTTTGGCTACACCTTC. Translation: CASSASGQGTFGYTF.

This clone ranks as hyperexpanded. Within the sample, other DNA sequences also encode this same CDR3. The rearrangement joins TRBV2 to TRBJ2-7; no clear D. The CDR3 runs 14 residues. The ends were cut back, 4 bases at V and 5 bases at J, with 15 bases in the middle. The germline V gene has CDR1 SNHLY and CDR2 FYNNEI. This CDR3 is CASSVTPTDHEQYF. The CDR3, as DNA: TGTGCCAGCAGTGTTACCCCTACGGACCACGAGCAGTACTTC.

By sample fraction, this clone is medium-sized. This chain uses TRBV10-3 with TRBJ1-6; D possibly corresponds to TRBD1 (5 bases). The CDR3 extends over 14 amino acids. Germline assignment: CDR1 ENHRY and CDR2 SYGVKD. V lost 10 bases, J lost 9 bases, and 19 bases lay in between. CDR3 sequence (DNA): TGTGCCACCTTGAACCGTTGGGGCGGTTCACCCCTCCACTTT. It codes for CATLNRWGGSPLHF.

As regards this clone: This likely came from a read error, as a far larger clone is one base away. The chain recombines TRBV7-3 with TRBJ2-2, with 10 bases fitting TRBD2. The V segment lost 4 bases and the J segment 7 bases; nucleotides outside the gene matches: 3. The germline V gene has CDR1 SGHTA and CDR2 FQGTGA. The CDR3 length is 14 residues. The CDR3 DNA follows: TGTGCCAGCAGCTCAATAGCGGGAGGCGGGGAGCTGTTTTTT. Amino acid sequence: CASSSIAGGGELFF.

The chain employs TRBV7-3 and TRBJ2-2; D ambiguous. Trimming took 5 bases from V and 1 from J, leaving 8 bases between them. The CDR3 has 14 amino acids. Germline loops: CDR1 SGHTA, CDR2 FQGTGA. CDR3 residues: CASSEGLNTGELFF. CDR3 in DNA: TGTGCCAGCAGCGAAGGGTTGAACACCGGGGAGCTGTTTTTT.

This sequence joins TRBV10-3 and TRBJ1-5, with 7 bases aligning to TRBD1. J was trimmed by 9 bases and V by 5 bases; bases with no gene match: 13. Germline V gene sequence: CDR1 ENHRY, CDR2 SYGVKD. CDR3 length equals 15 residues. This chain's CDR3 is CAISSDRLGVGPQHF. DNA of the CDR3: TGTGCCATCAGTTCGGACAGGTTAGGGGTAGGGCCCCAGCATTTT.

Of note for this clone: The junction and the germline gene differ at one end; a read error may be behind it. This chain links TRBV11-2 with TRBJ2-7, with 7 bases matching TRBD1. Germline V gene lookup returns CDR1 SGHAT and CDR2 FQNNGV. The CDR3 extends over 15 amino acids. DNA for the CDR3: TGCGCCAGCAGCCAAGAGAGGGGGCTTGAGTACGAGCAGTACTTC. This sequence encodes CASSQERGLEYEQYF.

This clone was seen a handful of times. The gene calls are TRBV7-2 and TRBJ2-1; the match to TRBD2 covers 7 bases. The CDR3 runs 18 residues. The V gene's germline CDR1 is SGHTA and CDR2 FQGNSA. Losses at the gene ends were 2 bases for V and 0 bases for J; bases not matched to a gene: 10. CDR3 sequence reads: CASSLPAGVSSSYNEQFF. The CDR3 DNA reads TGTGCCAGCAGCTTACCTGCGGGGGTATCCAGCTCCTACAATGAGCAGTTCTTC.

This clone is termed medium-sized. V and J are TRBV6-1 and TRBJ2-7; TRBD2 matches at 8 bases. The CDR3 is made up of 16 amino acids. Germline V gene sequence: CDR1 MNHNS, CDR2 SASEGT. The junction had 10 bases not matched to a gene; V was cut back by 3 bases and J by 3 bases. DNA for the CDR3: TGTGCCAGCAGTGAGGGACTAGTGAGAGCGTTCTACGAGCAGTACTTC. As protein: CASSEGLVRAFYEQYF.

By proportion, this clone is hyperexpanded. Other DNA sequences of this sample code for an identical CDR3. This chain's CDR3 is CATRGTSGLNEQFF. The CDR3 nucleotides read TGTGCCACCAGGGGGACTAGCGGTCTCAATGAGCAGTTCTTC. This chain joins TRBV15 and TRBJ2-1; 11 positions match TRBD2. The CDR3 runs 14 residues. V gave up 6 bases and J gave up 6 bases; unmatched junction bases: 4. Germline CDR1 is LNHNV and CDR2 is YYDKDF (reference sequence).

This clone appeared a few times. A read error is the likely source, as a far larger clone sits one nucleotide away. The chain links TRBV4-2 to TRBJ2-7, with 7 positions matching TRBD1. Unmatched junction bases numbered 6, after V lost 0 bases and J lost 4 bases. The CDR3 is 15 residues long. Looked up from germline, CDR1 is LGHNA and CDR2 is YNFKEQ. The CDR3 sequence is CASSQERGLEYEQYF. The DNA for the CDR3 is TGTGCCAGCAGCCAAGAGAGGGGGCTTGAGTACGAGCAGTACTTC.

This clone was seen a handful of times. V and J are TRBV28 and TRBJ1-5; no reliable D call. Germline V lookup: CDR1 MDHEN, CDR2 SYDVKM. This CDR3 comprises 15 residues. The V end was cut by 6 bases, the J end by 4 bases, with 16 bases between. The CDR3 reads CASSNRGTLNQPQHF. The CDR3 nucleotides read TGTGCCAGCAGCAACCGGGGTACCCTTAATCAGCCCCAGCATTTT.